This T cell receptor beta chain originates from a study of blood T cell repertoires in COVID-19 (dated by TCRdb to 2019 to 2021). For the study in its entirety: Collaborator samples came from the United States, Italy and Spain and covered acute and convalescent phases of COVID-19. The prospective study material was composed of cDNA or gDNA derived from T cells, B-cell-depleted T cells, or PBMCs. Subjects who had been exposed to COVID-19, were actively infected with it, or had recovered from it provided the deeply sampled blood TCRbeta repertoires that made up the dataset. A freely available public database, intended as a resource for researchers studying the immune response to SARS-CoV-2, is where the repertoires were released. The samples were drawn from two sources: the first 160 participants of the ongoing ImmuneRACE study, and 1,200 or so subjects contributed by 6 global collaborators. A de-identified subject ID, COVID-19 status, age in years and sex were almost always included in the sample metadata. Where HLA class I and class II types were available, the types were taken from metadata supplied by the sample provider, not from assay-based typing. Results and caveats for the whole study, not just this receptor: The quantity of clinical and demographic metadata differed by source and by participant and was supplied without curation.

With regard to this clone: Its antigen is not yet known. Base qualities are not recorded, but no much larger clone differs from it by a single base.

The immunoSEQ Assay, a bias-controlled multiplex PCR, was used to amplify TCRbeta CDR3 regions from genomic DNA. The authors' pipeline ran thus. The number of nucleated cells in each sample was estimated from the amplification of reference gene primers within the assay. Sequence reads were collapsed and filtered to measure the absolute abundance of every unique TCRbeta CDR3 rearrangement. For each sample, productive Simpson clonality was calculated as the square root of Simpson's diversity index over productive rearrangements. TCRdb's version of the immuneACCESS table is confined to in-frame rearrangements and falls short of the full clone set. An unresolved V gene accounts for under half of the shortfall where checked; the remainder is of unknown origin. The DNA was the basis for D and trimming; V, J and clone size are from that table. Across this sample there are 25,000 to 35,000 clones, with around 87% seen only once. The ten largest clones capture approximately 12% of the sample.

The cysteine opens and the phenylalanine closes a CDR3 of 15 amino acids. The sequence is cut down to CDR3 DNA, 45 bases in frame from base 1. Trimming at the junction amounts to 5 bases on V and 5 bases on J, and the germline ends lie 18 bases apart. CDR1 MNHEY and CDR2 SVGAGI were looked up in the germline V gene. Whole blood was collected in K2EDTA tubes by collaborating institutions according to the institutions' own protocols. For TCRbeta analysis, collaborators shipped samples in one of three forms: frozen whole blood, isolated PBMCs, or DNA extracted from either of those sample types. This clonotype was obtained from a human donor in a cohort sampled during active COVID-19. The donor label of this sample is uncertain. The sequencing input was peripheral blood. Here the chain combines TRBV6-5 and TRBJ1-2; too little of a D gene remains to name it. For the CDR3, the sequence is CASSRYSGPGYGYTF. The DNA reads TGTGCCAGCAGTCGCTACAGCGGCCCGGGGTATGGCTACACCTTC.